This T cell receptor (beta chain) is from a study of T-cell reconstitution after alpha-beta-depleted transplantation in children. Germline CDR1 DFQATT, CDR2 SNEGSKA (reference sequence). This CDR3 has 12 residues. The sample holds many counts of this clonotype. For TCRbeta, the library was prepared with unique molecular identifiers. Via MiXCR, TCRdb re-called the PCR reads, giving one row per CDR3 protein. The table has approximately 300,000 distinct CDR3 sequences, roughly 10% seen once. The TCR comes from a male patient aged 2-10 years who had a stem cell transplant for chronic granulomatous disease, so the T cells may come from the graft donor. The sample in question was peripheral blood, obtained 180 days after TCRalphabeta/CD19-depleted stem cell transplant. J is TRBJ2-3 and V is TRBV20-1; tentatively, D is TRBD1 (5 bases). The CDR3 bases are TGCAGCTTGGACACCGGCACAGATACGCAGTATTTT. It specifies CSLDTGTDTQYF.